Each of the 14 T cell receptor beta chains below was sequenced from the same sample in a study of response to subunit inactivated influenza vaccine. TCRdb redid the calling of the RT-PCR reads with MiXCR, one entry per CDR3 protein. The table has under 800,000 distinct CDR3 sequences, roughly 13% seen once. The sample in question was PBMCs from blood, obtained 14 days before vaccination. The receptors shown here come from a man between 45 and 60 years old who received an inactivated influenza vaccine.

In its sample, this clonotype was seen a few times. The CDR3 reads CSARRAAGVEQYF. Written as DNA, the CDR3 is TGCAGTGCTAGACGGGCAGCGGGGGTCGAGCAGTACTTC. This rearrangement joins TRBV20-1 to TRBJ2-7, with TRBD2 matching 8 bases. This CDR3 contains 13 residues. J gave up 6 bases and V 2 bases, and 6 bases lay outside the gene matches. Per the germline V gene, CDR1 is DFQATT and CDR2 is SNEGSKA (reference sequence).

This clonotype has a handful of counts. V is TRBV28 and J is TRBJ2-3; D unresolved. The CDR3 has 12 residues. Germline CDR1 reads MDHEN; CDR2 reads SYDVKM. Between the trimmed V and J ends, which lost 8 bases and 11 bases, there was a span of 17 bases. CDR3 residues: CASRSTTSRQYF. CDR3 nucleotide sequence: TGTGCCAGCCGGAGCACAACCTCGAGGCAGTATTTT.

This clonotype turned up a few times. V is TRBV7-6 and J is TRBJ2-2; the match to TRBD2 covers 11 bases. This CDR3 spans 16 amino acids. Trimming at V came to 4 bases and at J to 8 bases, leaving 9 bases not matched to a gene. Looked up from germline, CDR1 is SGHVS and CDR2 is FNYEAQ. Here the CDR3 DNA reads TGTGCCAGCAGCTCTCCGGGACTAGCGGCCCCGGGGGAGCTGTTTTTT. This sequence encodes CASSSPGLAAPGELFF.

The CDR3 DNA is TGTGCCACCAGTGCCCCGGGGGGACAAGAGACCCAGTACTTC. Translated, it gives CATSAPGGQETQYF. V is TRBV24-1 and J is TRBJ2-5; 7 bases agree with TRBD2. CDR3 size: 14 residues. The germline gives CDR1 KGHDR, CDR2 SFDVKD. V gave up 5 bases and J gave up 2 bases; unmatched junction bases: 4.

The chain uses TRBV6-1 and TRBJ2-1; 7 bases are a match to TRBD2. This CDR3 region has 13 residues. Germline V gives CDR1 MNHNS, CDR2 SASEGT. With 11 bases clipped from V and 0 bases from J, the junction kept 4 bases outside the gene matches. CDR3 DNA: TGTGCCGCCGGGGGGAGCTCCTACAATGAGCAGTTCTTC. Encoded protein: CAAGGSSYNEQFF.

This clonotype turned up a few times. The chain's CDR3 is CASSRAGVGDIQYF. CDR3 nucleotides: TGTGCCAGCAGTAGGGCGGGGGTAGGGGACATTCAGTACTTC. This rearrangement joins TRBV25-1 to TRBJ2-4, with 7 positions matching TRBD2. The CDR3 has 14 amino acids. Trimming cost V 5 bases and J 8 bases; bases outside gene matches: 9. Per the germline V gene, CDR1 is MGHDK and CDR2 is SYGVNS.

The V call is TRBV18, the J call TRBJ2-1; D is unclear. The V end was cut by 4 bases, the J end by 2 bases, with 12 bases between. This CDR3 spans 15 amino acids. Germline CDR1 KGHSH, CDR2 LQKENI. This chain's CDR3 is CASSRASDTYNEQFF. In DNA form, the CDR3 reads TGTGCCAGCTCACGGGCCAGCGATACCTACAATGAGCAGTTCTTC.

The chain employs TRBV2 and TRBJ2-7; D might be TRBD1 (8 bases). Trimming left V 10 bases short and J 2 bases short, with 30 bases between. CDR3 size: 18 residues. Germline V CDR1 and CDR2: SNHLY, FYNNEI. The CDR3 coding sequence is TGTGCCATCTGCCCCCGGGGGGTGCAGGGGGCTAAAGCCTACGAGCAGTACTTC. This translates into CAICPRGVQGAKAYEQYF.

This clonotype came up many times. This chain connects TRBV2 to TRBJ2-1; 8 positions match TRBD2. Germline V gene data show CDR1 as SNHLY and CDR2 as FYNNEI. The CDR3 totals 14 residues. Trimming took 6 bases from V and 10 from J; bases not matched to a gene: 11. CDR3: CASRPIAGGLEQFF. CDR3 DNA: TGTGCCAGCAGGCCGATCGCGGGGGGTCTAGAGCAGTTCTTC.

This clonotype has more than one count but fewer than ten. The chain has TRBV4-3 and TRBJ2-2; D is undetermined. V gave up 0 bases and J gave up 6 bases, with 11 bases separating them. The CDR3 is 15 residues long. CDR1 and CDR2 from the germline V gene are LGHNA and YSLEER. The CDR3 DNA is TGCGCCAGCAGCCAAGACATTCCGGGCGCCGGGGAGCTGTTTTTT. Translating gives CASSQDIPGAGELFF.

CDR3 sequence reads: CSARLHEQFF. The CDR3 coding sequence is TGCAGTGCTAGATTGCATGAGCAGTTCTTC. The gene calls are TRBV20-1 and TRBJ2-1; D is unresolved. The V gene lost 2 bases and the J gene lost 8 bases, with 4 bases spanning the gap. The CDR3 has 10 residues. Germline CDR1 reads DFQATT; CDR2 reads SNEGSKA (reference sequence).

Written as DNA, the CDR3 is TGTGCCACCAGCAGAGATGGGGCCAGTCATGAAAAACTGTTTTTT. It is translated as CATSRDGASHEKLFF. The V gene is TRBV15, the J gene TRBJ1-4, with D possibly TRBD1 on 5 matching bases. CDR1 LNHNV and CDR2 YYDKDF come from the germline V gene (reference sequence). Between the trimmed V and J ends, which lost 0 bases and 6 bases, there was a span of 11 bases. The CDR3 loop spans 15 amino acids.

There are a few counts of this clonotype. V is TRBV7-9 and J is TRBJ2-7; D gene ambiguous. V was shortened by 1 base and J by 1 base, with 11 bases between the two germline ends. This CDR3 region has 15 residues. The germline V gene encodes CDR1 SEHNR and CDR2 FQNEAQ (reference sequence). The CDR3 region has the DNA TGTGCCAGCAGCTTAGTTGGCAAGAAGTCCTACGAGCAGTACTTC. It encodes CASSLVGKKSYEQYF. Filled out from reference TRBV7-9 and TRBJ2-7, the complete variable domain reads DTGVSQNPRHKITKRGQNVTFRCDPISEHNRLYWYRQTLGQGPEFLTYFQNEAQLEKSRLLSDRFSAERPKGSFSTLEIQRTEQGDSAMYLCASSLVGKKSYEQYFGPGTRLTVT.

Ten or more counts support this clonotype. This sequence joins TRBV6-6 and TRBJ2-1, with a weak D call TRBD2 (7 bases). V was pared by 1 base and J by 7 bases, with 14 bases between. This CDR3 contains 15 residues. Germline CDR1 is MNHNY and CDR2 is SVGAGI (reference sequence). DNA for the CDR3: TGTGCCAGCAGTTACTTGGGAGGGGGGGGTAATGAGCAGTTCTTC. Encoded protein: CASSYLGGGGNEQFF.